The entry below gives a single T cell receptor beta chain sequence along with its context. Its antigen is currently unknown. V lost 7 bases to trimming and J lost 5 bases, with 18 bases between them. From germline, CDR1 is MNHEY and CDR2 SVGEGT. The CDR3 spans 14 residues. A single record per CDR3 protein comes from TCRdb applying MiXCR to the RT-PCR reads. The sample includes under 750,000 distinct CDR3 sequences, roughly 12% seen only once; the top ten take 9.5% to 13%. This sample stems from a study of response to subunit inactivated influenza vaccine. Study-level findings and limits: Authors suggested seasonal influenza vaccinations each recruit few new T cells.

Specimen: PBMCs from blood, collected on the day of vaccination. The clonotype was recovered from a man aged 45-60 years who received an inactivated influenza vaccine. The chain has TRBV6-2 or TRBV6-3 and TRBJ2-7; weak D call: TRBD1 (5 bases). In DNA, the CDR3 is TGTGCCAGCATGTTATCCCCCAGGGTCCACGAGCAGTACTTC. It specifies CASMLSPRVHEQYF.